The T cell receptor (beta chain) under discussion was sequenced for a study of control samples from healthy donors and cancer patients. The CDR3 contains 16 residues. V lost 7 bases, J lost 4 bases, and 8 bases stayed unmatched. Germline CDR1 reads MNHEY; CDR2 reads SMNVEV (reference sequence). Repertoires were generated with immunoSEQ multiplex PCR, while TCRdb's copy carries only in-frame clones and drops some. The repertoire holds approximately 100,000 clones, with around 88% as singletons. This receptor was identified in a man between 25 and 39 years old in good health. V and J are TRBV27 and TRBJ2-2; 11 positions match TRBD2. The sample was blood. The CDR3 loop reads CASTQLAGVATGELFF. Written as DNA, the CDR3 is TGTGCCAGCACACAACTAGCGGGAGTAGCCACCGGGGAGCTGTTTTTT.